This is a list of T cell receptor beta chains from one sample in a study of blood T cell repertoires in COVID-19. TCRdb's copy holds only in-frame clones and misses some; the assay was immunoSEQ multiplex PCR. The sample gives 250,000 to 350,000 clones, roughly 90% of which show up once; around 13% is in the top ten. The sequenced material came from peripheral blood. Source of these receptors: a woman aged 60-70 years with acute or convalescent COVID-19. Each CDR3 is given without its conserved first and last residue. A D gene is named only where the DNA matches it firmly.

d_call: NA
j_call: TRBJ1-3
v_call: TRBV10-3
cdr3_length: 14
cdr3_aa: AISDWGRGLGNTIY

d_call: NA
j_call: TRBJ2-7
v_call: TRBV30
cdr3_length: 10
cdr3_aa: AWNSDSYEQY

d_call: NA
j_call: TRBJ1-1
v_call: TRBV5-1
cdr3_length: 10
cdr3_aa: ASSGGRTEAF

d_call: NA
j_call: TRBJ2-3
v_call: TRBV6-4
cdr3_length: 12
cdr3_aa: ASSLVPSTDTQY

d_call: TRBD1
j_call: TRBJ1-3
v_call: TRBV9
cdr3_length: 15
cdr3_aa: ASSVERKTGAGNTIY

d_call: NA
j_call: TRBJ1-4
v_call: TRBV7-2
cdr3_length: 13
cdr3_aa: ASSLAAGSNEKLF

d_call: TRBD1
j_call: TRBJ2-3
v_call: TRBV11-3
cdr3_length: 13
cdr3_aa: ASSPGTGGTDTQY

d_call: TRBD2
j_call: TRBJ2-1
v_call: TRBV7-2
cdr3_length: 11
cdr3_aa: ASTTYGRGEQF

d_call: NA
j_call: TRBJ2-7
v_call: TRBV5-5
cdr3_length: 9
cdr3_aa: ASTGSYEQY

d_call: TRBD1
j_call: TRBJ1-1
v_call: TRBV9
cdr3_length: 12
cdr3_aa: ASSDGQGNTEAF

d_call: NA
j_call: TRBJ2-5
v_call: TRBV7-9
cdr3_length: 13
cdr3_aa: ASSFGQGFSETQY